Included here is one T cell receptor beta chain sequence, with context. In its sample, this clone was seen a few times. Its antigen has not been determined. No clone much larger than this one lies a single base away; base qualities are absent. The CDR3 has 15 amino acids, counting the end cysteine and phenylalanine. The kept DNA is CDR3 alone, 45 bases in frame from the first base. V has 6 bases trimmed and J has 3 bases trimmed; junction bases matching no gene number 7. According to the germline V gene (reference sequence), CDR1 reads MNHEY and CDR2 reads SMNVEV. The data stem from a study of T cell responses to AZD1222 COVID-19 vaccine (dated by TCRdb to about 2021). Describing the broader study: AZD1222 recipients with second doses at about 4 weeks or about 12 weeks were pooled, because spike-specific TCR depth and breadth did not differ between schedules. TCR sequencing was performed for roughly 250 trial participants, of whom some 200 were given two doses of AZD1222 and approximately 25 were given two doses of MenACWY control vaccine. Trial participants were enrolled by age into subgroups of 18-55, 56-69 and 70-plus years, and around 150, 29 and 61 TCR-sequenced participants, respectively, were included in these subgroups.

The paper as a whole reports these results and caveats: Because no samples from the day 14 peak response were available, repertoires could be characterized only after the peak T cell response. Spike-specific TCR breadth and depth rose significantly after two AZD1222 doses compared with day 0 and with MenACWY recipients. Vaccine-associated CD4 TCRs spanned the whole spike protein, with dominant responses in regions 160-218 and 743-854. Most participants were white British and females outnumbered males, and the authors suggested that clonal diversity may have been underestimated. The 56-69-year group was small, and its depth increase did not reach significance, likely because of low power. Conclusions about previously exposed vaccinees were limited because only six AZD1222 recipients were SARS-CoV-2 seropositive at baseline. Reportedly, almost half of the unique spike-specific TCRs recognized epitopes lying outside the regions that are mutated in the B.1.351 and B.1.1.7 variants.

The time point label, as the study defines it: baseline before first vaccination. Samples from vaccinated people were obtained from the UK trials COV001 and COV002, which included a single-blind randomized controlled phase 2/3 trial of AZD1222 (ChAdOx1 nCoV-19) in healthy adults. For TCRbeta chain sequencing, PBMC samples were collected from trial participants at day 0 and at day 28 after the second dose. The CDR3 regions of human TCRbeta chains were subjected to immunosequencing. From the authors' description of their analysis: TCRs in the repertoires were matched against a reference library of SARS-CoV-2-specific TCRs that had been generated with the MIRA antigen-specificity platform. Breadth was defined as the fraction of unique TCRs that were SARS-CoV-2-associated. Depth was defined as the fraction of total T cells that were SARS-CoV-2-associated. Each spike-specific TCR was assigned to its reactive spike region and to a CD4 or CD8 class using the MIRA data. Log10-transformed breadth and depth values were compared by one-way ANOVA with Sidak's multiple comparisons tests. Not all clones reach the TCRdb copy of this immuneACCESS table, which keeps in-frame sequences only. Checked studies attribute under half of the gap to unresolved V genes and leave the rest unexplained. V, J and clone size are those of that table, while D and trimming were read from the DNA. Counted in this sample were 70,000 to 80,000 clones; roughly 88% of them appeared once. More than 2% of the sample comes from the top ten.

The TCR comes from an adult in good health. This receptor chain uses TRBV27 and TRBJ2-7, and 11 junction bases match TRBD1. The sample in question was peripheral blood, obtained on day 0 of AZD1222 vaccination. CDR3 sequence: CASRGTGTGGYEQYF. The DNA sequence is as follows: TGTGCCAGCAGGGGGACCGGGACAGGGGGCTACGAGCAGTACTTC.